The TCR beta chain described here comes from a study of PD-1 blockade in classical Hodgkin lymphoma. For the study at large: Patients got intravenous nivolumab 3 mg/kg every 2 weeks.

A note on this clone: Antigen: not known.

The germline V and J ends were trimmed by 2 bases and 0 bases, with 7 bases remaining between them. There are 15 residues in the CDR3. Germline V CDR1 and CDR2: MDHEN, SYDVKM. Described time point: cycle 4 day 1 (C4D1), after 6 weeks of nivolumab. Patients all relapsed after autologous stem cell transplantation, and there was variation in brentuximab vedotin exposure. Assay: immunoSEQ multiplex PCR; the TCRdb copy retains only in-frame clones and omits some. The sample lists around 50,000 clones; around 87% were seen once. Study conclusions and caveats: Reports indicated that newly diagnosed patients had lower baseline TCR diversity than healthy donors did. Sources of repertoire differences remain undefined, possibly disease activity or prior therapy. Complete responders started with a diversity level that resembled newly diagnosed patients at baseline.

The sequence derives from a human donor with classical Hodgkin lymphoma. V and J are TRBV28 and TRBJ1-4; D unclear. The sequencing here drew on peripheral blood mononuclear cells (PBMCs), taken before the fourth cycle of nivolumab. The CDR3 loop is CASSLSGATNEKLFF. In DNA, the CDR3 is TGTGCCAGCAGTTTAAGCGGAGCAACTAATGAAAAACTGTTTTTT.